Following are 2 T cell receptor beta chains from one sample sequenced in a study of tumor-infiltrating lymphocytes in primary liver carcinoma. Blood RNA came from unsorted whole blood; germline DNA was also extracted. Starting from 450 to 500 ng of total RNA, TCR beta cDNA was produced with a primer in the constant region. Three rounds of nested multiplex PCR with slightly modified ARM-PCR produced TCR beta libraries. The first two PCR rounds, approximately 10 cycles each, used TRBV1-TRBV30 forward primers and a C-beta reverse primer. One entry per CDR3 protein results from TCRdb running MiXCR on the multiplex PCR reads. The profile shows 300,000 to 400,000 distinct CDR3 sequences, roughly two thirds of them singletons. The sequenced sample was peripheral blood. The receptors stem from a middle-aged man with primary liver carcinoma and hepatitis B virus infection.

A word on this clonotype: One end of the junction fails to match germline, which may point to a read error. The CDR3 loop reads CAISPYQGGSSNNEQFF. CDR3 sequence (DNA): TGTGCCATCAGCCCCTATCAGGGAGGCAGCTCCAACAATGAGCAGTTCTTC. The V call is TRBV10-3, the J call TRBJ2-1, with D perhaps matching TRBD2 (6 bases). The CDR3 sequence is 17 residues long. Germline V CDR1 and CDR2: ENHRY, SYGVKD.

This clonotype was detected only once. The chain links TRBV2 to TRBJ2-7, with D maybe TRBD1 (6 bases). The CDR3 runs 14 residues. V was clipped by 9 bases and J by 0 bases, with 15 bases between them. Germline loops: CDR1 SNHLY, CDR2 FYNNEI. In DNA form, the CDR3 reads TGTGCCAGTCGCCGGGACAAGAGCTCCTACGAGCAGTACTTC. Protein: CASRRDKSSYEQYF.